The 17 T cell receptor beta chains in this list originate from one sample, sequenced in a study of blood T cells in healthy people across ages. A J-beta primer mix and a sample-barcoded 5' primer were used in a second PCR of about 6 to 12 cycles. TCRdb independently ran MiXCR on the 5' RACE reads; one entry per CDR3 protein. This sample has around 1,600,000 distinct CDR3 sequences, with approximately 42% found just once. The sequencing input was blood. These receptor sequences come from a woman aged 18-35 years in good health.

The sample holds a few counts of this clonotype. This sequence joins TRBV11-2 and TRBJ2-1; 12 bases match TRBD1. Germline V lookup: CDR1 SGHAT, CDR2 FQNNGV. V lost 5 bases, J lost 9 bases, and 11 bases stayed unmatched. The CDR3 consists of 16 residues. The CDR3 sequence: CASSTTRDRGPSEQFF. The CDR3 bases are TGTGCCAGCAGCACAACCCGGGACAGGGGGCCGAGTGAGCAGTTCTTC.

This clonotype has just a few counts. The rearrangement uses TRBV7-9 and TRBJ2-7; D remains ambiguous. This CDR3 spans 11 amino acids. The ends were cut back, 6 bases at V and 7 bases at J, with 10 bases in the middle. From germline, CDR1 is SEHNR and CDR2 FQNEAQ (reference sequence). The DNA for the CDR3 is TGTGCCAGCAGTTCCATCGGGGAGCAGTACTTC. It yields the protein CASSSIGEQYF. The complete variable domain, with remaining parts taken from reference TRBV7-9 and TRBJ2-7, reads DTGVSQNPRHKITKRGQNVTFRCDPISEHNRLYWYRQTLGQGPEFLTYFQNEAQLEKSRLLSDRFSAERPKGSFSTLEIQRTEQGDSAMYLCASSSIGEQYFGPGTRLTVT.

The CDR3 reads CASSHTGLYTF. Written as DNA, the CDR3 is TGTGCCAGCAGCCACACCGGCCTCTACACCTTC. This rearrangement joins TRBV14 to TRBJ1-2; D not resolved. Germline V gives CDR1 SGHDN, CDR2 FVKESK. Trimming shortened V by 3 bases and J by 10 bases, and 9 bases separated the two germline ends. The CDR3 is 11 residues long.

This clonotype appeared a few times. This chain joins TRBV9 and TRBJ2-5; D not certain. Trimming shortened V by 4 bases and J by 11 bases, and 21 bases separated the two germline ends. CDR1 SGDLS and CDR2 YYNGEE come from the germline V gene. The CDR3 is 14 residues long. This chain's CDR3 is CASSPPWAPYEQYF. Here the CDR3 DNA reads TGTGCCAGCAGCCCGCCCTGGGCTCCTTATGAGCAGTACTTC.

This clonotype showed up many times. CDR3 nucleotide sequence: TGTGCCAGCAGCCCCGGGACAAACTACGAGCAGTACTTC. Encoded protein: CASSPGTNYEQYF. This chain joins TRBV27 and TRBJ2-7; D might be TRBD1 (6 bases). The CDR3 has 13 residues. V was shortened by 6 bases and J by 3 bases, with 12 bases between the two germline ends. Germline lookup yields CDR1 MNHEY and CDR2 SMNVEV (reference sequence).

This clonotype was found a few times. The chain joins TRBV20-1 to TRBJ1-6; 8 bases fit TRBD1. V lost 5 bases and J lost 6; bases outside the gene matches: 12. The CDR3 spans 16 residues. The V gene's germline CDR1 is DFQATT and CDR2 SNEGSKA (reference sequence). In DNA form, the CDR3 reads TGCAGTGCTGCCTTGAATGGACAGGGATCTAATTCACCCCTCCACTTT. Protein sequence: CSAALNGQGSNSPLHF.

The chain is built from TRBV7-2 and TRBJ1-1, with a tentative D call TRBD1 (5 bases). The germline V and J ends were trimmed by 1 base and 3 bases, with 12 bases remaining between them. Per germline, CDR1 SGHTA and CDR2 FQGNSA. There are 15 residues in the CDR3. The CDR3 DNA is TGTGCCAGCAGCTTAGGGGGGGTAAGGGACACTGAAGCTTTCTTT. It translates to CASSLGGVRDTEAFF.

This clonotype was detected many times. The chain joins TRBV6-6 to TRBJ2-3; D is possibly TRBD1 (6 bases). V gave up 6 bases and J gave up 0 bases, with 10 bases separating them. CDR1 is MNHNY and CDR2 is SVGAGI in the germline V gene (reference sequence). The CDR3 sequence is 14 residues long. CDR3 in DNA: TGTGCCAGCAGGGCAGGGGTGAGCACAGATACGCAGTATTTT. This gives the protein CASRAGVSTDTQYF.

V and J are TRBV12-3 or TRBV12-4 and TRBJ1-5; D is unclear. Trimming removed 6 bases at V and 4 bases at J, with 7 bases between. CDR3 length equals 12 residues. The CDR3 sequence: CASRQPNQPQHF. In DNA form, the CDR3 reads TGTGCCAGCAGACAGCCGAATCAGCCCCAGCATTTT.

This clonotype appeared a few times. The V and J genes are TRBV29-1 and TRBJ1-2; D call uncertain. The germline CDR1 and CDR2 sequences are SQVTM and ANQGSEA. Trimming shortened V by 6 bases and J by 7 bases, and 15 bases separated the two germline ends. The CDR3 covers 12 residues. The CDR3 nucleotides read TGCAGCGTGCTCGGGTGGGATCGTGGCTACACCTTC. Translation: CSVLGWDRGYTF.

The chain uses TRBV20-1 and TRBJ2-1; D may be TRBD1 (5 bases). V lost 6 bases and J 6 bases, leaving 15 bases between the germline ends. The germline V gene has CDR1 DFQATT and CDR2 SNEGSKA (reference sequence). CDR3 length equals 13 residues. The CDR3 coding sequence is TGCAGTGCCCCAGATCGCAGGGTCAATGAGCAGTTCTTC. This sequence encodes CSAPDRRVNEQFF.

This clonotype was counted between two and nine times. V gene TRBV3-1 combines with J gene TRBJ2-5; D is unclear. The CDR3 runs to 15 residues. CDR1 and CDR2 (germline): LGHDT, YNNKEL (reference sequence). V was pared by 0 bases and J by 11 bases, with 19 bases between. CDR3 protein: CASSQDTSIYNEQYF. The CDR3 DNA reads TGTGCCAGCAGCCAAGACACGTCCATCTACAATGAGCAGTACTTC.

V usage is TRBV10-3 and J usage is TRBJ2-7; no clear D gene. This CDR3 spans 13 amino acids. Germline lookup yields CDR1 ENHRY and CDR2 SYGVKD. The ends were cut back, 2 bases at V and 1 base at J, with 6 bases in the middle. The CDR3 DNA reads as TGTGCCATCAGTGAGGGAGCGTCCTACGAGCAGTACTTC. Encoded protein: CAISEGASYEQYF.

This clonotype was seen at least ten times. The chain combines TRBV28 with TRBJ2-3, with D uncertain. Germline V lookup: CDR1 MDHEN, CDR2 SYDVKM. The CDR3 is made up of 11 amino acids. Trimming shortened V by 8 bases and J by 5 bases, and 8 bases separated the two germline ends. CDR3 bases: TGTGCCAGCGGGCGGAGAGATACGCAGTATTTT. Translating gives CASGRRDTQYF.

This clonotype was observed many times. The V gene is TRBV20-1, the J gene TRBJ2-1; no clear D. Per germline, CDR1 DFQATT and CDR2 SNEGSKA (reference sequence). The length of the CDR3 is 10 residues. The germline V and J ends were trimmed by 0 bases and 7 bases, with 1 base remaining between them. Here the CDR3 reads CSARENEQFF. Here the CDR3 DNA reads TGCAGTGCTAGAGAGAATGAGCAGTTCTTC.

This chain links TRBV2 with TRBJ1-2, with D unresolved. CDR1 and CDR2 from the germline V gene are SNHLY and FYNNEI. The CDR3 is 15 amino acids. Trimming cost V 3 bases and J 0 bases, with 11 bases left between them. The CDR3 nucleotides read TGTGCCAGCAGTGAGCAGGCATTAGCTAACTATGGCTACACCTTC. Translating gives CASSEQALANYGYTF.

This clonotype has just a few counts. J is TRBJ2-7 and V is TRBV7-8; D ambiguous. The CDR3 extends over 13 amino acids. V was shortened by 0 bases and J by 3 bases, with 6 bases between the two germline ends. Per the germline V gene, CDR1 is SGHVS and CDR2 is FQNEAQ. DNA for the CDR3: TGTGCCAGCAGCTTAGCCCTATTCTACGAGCAGTACTTC. Amino acids: CASSLALFYEQYF.